What follows describes a single T cell receptor (beta chain). The antigen is not known. The data were taken from a study of CD8 T cells in Susac syndrome. V gave up 5 bases and J gave up 6 bases, with 3 bases separating them. The germline gives CDR1 DFQATT, CDR2 SNEGSKA (reference sequence). The CDR3 extends over 9 amino acids. An amount of RNA that ranged from about 0.45 to 1 ug was reverse transcribed with random hexamers. TCR beta CDR3 was amplified by immunoSEQ multiplex PCR. This amplification extended across 54 Vbeta and 13 Jbeta segments. TCRdb re-called the immunoSEQ multiplex PCR reads through MiXCR, storing one row per CDR3 protein. Here the sample spans more than 150,000 distinct CDR3 sequences, around 95% being singletons. Overall study results and limits: The relatively small number of individuals in the TCR sequencing and HLA analysis was acknowledged by the study.

The sample taken for sequencing was CD4+ T cells from PBMCs. The TCR was taken from a human donor with Susac syndrome. The chain links TRBV20-1 to TRBJ2-3; D is uncertain. The CDR3 reads CSAGDTQYF. The CDR3 bases are TGCAGTGCTGGGGATACGCAGTATTTT.